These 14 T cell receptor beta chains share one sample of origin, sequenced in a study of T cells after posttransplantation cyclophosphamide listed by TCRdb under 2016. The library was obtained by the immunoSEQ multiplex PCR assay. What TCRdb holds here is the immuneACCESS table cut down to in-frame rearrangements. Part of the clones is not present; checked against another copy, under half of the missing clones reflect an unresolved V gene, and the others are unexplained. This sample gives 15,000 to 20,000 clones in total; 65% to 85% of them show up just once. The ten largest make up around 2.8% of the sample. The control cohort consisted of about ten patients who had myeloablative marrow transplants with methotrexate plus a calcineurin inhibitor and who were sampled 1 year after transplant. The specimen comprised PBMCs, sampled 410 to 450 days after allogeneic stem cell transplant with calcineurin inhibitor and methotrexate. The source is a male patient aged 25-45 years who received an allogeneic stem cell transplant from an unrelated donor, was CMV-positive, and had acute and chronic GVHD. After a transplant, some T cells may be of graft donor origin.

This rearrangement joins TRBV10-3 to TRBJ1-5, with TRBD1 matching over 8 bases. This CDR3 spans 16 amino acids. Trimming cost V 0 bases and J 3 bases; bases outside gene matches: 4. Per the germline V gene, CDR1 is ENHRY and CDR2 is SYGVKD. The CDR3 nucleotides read TGTGCCATCAGTGAGTCCGGACAGGGCTACAATCAGCCCCAGCATTTT. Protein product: CAISESGQGYNQPQHF.

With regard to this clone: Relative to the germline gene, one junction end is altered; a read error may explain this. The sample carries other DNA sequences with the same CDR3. This CDR3 reads CASSVASNSPLHF. CDR3 in DNA: TGTGCCAGCAGCGTAGCTAGTAATTCCCCCCTCCACTTT. This sequence joins TRBV9 and TRBJ1-6; no clear D. Germline V CDR1 and CDR2: SGDLS, YYNGEE. This CDR3 spans 13 amino acids.

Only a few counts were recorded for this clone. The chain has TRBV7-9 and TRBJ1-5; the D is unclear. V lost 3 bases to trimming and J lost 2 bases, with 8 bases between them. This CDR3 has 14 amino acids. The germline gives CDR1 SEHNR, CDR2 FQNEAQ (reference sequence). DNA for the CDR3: TGTGCCAGCAGCTTCAAAGGAGGCAATCAGCCCCAGCATTTT. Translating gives CASSFKGGNQPQHF.

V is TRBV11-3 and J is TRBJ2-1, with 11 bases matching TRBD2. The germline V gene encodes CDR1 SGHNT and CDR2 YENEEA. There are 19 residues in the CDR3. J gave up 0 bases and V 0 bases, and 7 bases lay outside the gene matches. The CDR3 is CASSLDRTSGSDSYNEQFF. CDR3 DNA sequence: TGTGCCAGCAGCTTAGATCGTACTAGCGGGAGCGACTCCTACAATGAGCAGTTCTTC.

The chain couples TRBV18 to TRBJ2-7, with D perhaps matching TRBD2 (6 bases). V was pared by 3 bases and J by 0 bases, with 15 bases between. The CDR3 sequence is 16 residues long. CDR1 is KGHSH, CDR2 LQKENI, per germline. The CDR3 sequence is CASSPPGAGLSYEQYF. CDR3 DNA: TGTGCCAGCTCACCCCCCGGGGCGGGACTCTCCTACGAGCAGTACTTC.

Written as DNA, the CDR3 is TGTGCCAGCAGTTACCGAGGCACCGGGGAGCTGTTTTTT. Protein: CASSYRGTGELFF. This sequence joins TRBV6-5 and TRBJ2-2, with D hard to call. The CDR3 is made up of 13 amino acids. Germline-derived CDR1 and CDR2 are MNHEY and SVGAGI. Trimming shortened V by 2 bases and J by 4 bases, and 5 bases separated the two germline ends.

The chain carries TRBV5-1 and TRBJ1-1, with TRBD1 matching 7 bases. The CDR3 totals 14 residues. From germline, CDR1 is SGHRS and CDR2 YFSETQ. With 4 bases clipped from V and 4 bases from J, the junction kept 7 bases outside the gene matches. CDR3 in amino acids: CASSTRQGRTEAFF. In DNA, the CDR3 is TGCGCCAGCAGCACAAGACAGGGTCGCACTGAAGCTTTCTTT.

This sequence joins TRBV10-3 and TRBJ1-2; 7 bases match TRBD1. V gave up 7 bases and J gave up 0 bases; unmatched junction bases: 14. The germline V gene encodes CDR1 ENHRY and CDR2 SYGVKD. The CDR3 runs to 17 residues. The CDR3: CAINDRDSRLANYGYTF. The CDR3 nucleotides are TGTGCCATCAATGATCGGGACAGCCGTCTAGCTAACTATGGCTACACCTTC.

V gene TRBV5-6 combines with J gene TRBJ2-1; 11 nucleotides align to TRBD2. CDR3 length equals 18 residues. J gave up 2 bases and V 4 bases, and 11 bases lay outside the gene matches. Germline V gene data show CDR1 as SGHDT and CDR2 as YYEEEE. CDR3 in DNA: TGTGCCAGCAGCCCTCAGCGGTTAGCGGGAGGGCCCTACAATGAGCAGTTCTTC. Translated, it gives CASSPQRLAGGPYNEQFF. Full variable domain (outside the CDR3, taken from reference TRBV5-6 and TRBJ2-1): DAGVTQSPTHLIKTRGQQVTLRCSPKSGHDTVSWYQQALGQGPQFIFQYYEEEERQRGNFPDRFSGHQFPNYSSELNVNALLLGDSALYLCASSPQRLAGGPYNEQFFGPGTRLTVL.

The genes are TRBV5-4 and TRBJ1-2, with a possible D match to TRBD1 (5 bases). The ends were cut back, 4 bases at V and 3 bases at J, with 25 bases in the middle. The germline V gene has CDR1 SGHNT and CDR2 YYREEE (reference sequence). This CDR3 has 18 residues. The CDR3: CASSGGFFFPESDYGYTF. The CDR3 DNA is TGTGCCAGCAGCGGGGGGTTTTTCTTCCCCGAGTCAGACTATGGCTACACCTTC.

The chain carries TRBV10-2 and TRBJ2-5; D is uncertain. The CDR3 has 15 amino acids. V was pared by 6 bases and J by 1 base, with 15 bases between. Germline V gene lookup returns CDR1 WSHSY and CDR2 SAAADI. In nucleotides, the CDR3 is TGCGCCAGCAGATTGGTCCCTGAGGCCCAAGAGACCCAGTACTTC. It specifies CASRLVPEAQETQYF.

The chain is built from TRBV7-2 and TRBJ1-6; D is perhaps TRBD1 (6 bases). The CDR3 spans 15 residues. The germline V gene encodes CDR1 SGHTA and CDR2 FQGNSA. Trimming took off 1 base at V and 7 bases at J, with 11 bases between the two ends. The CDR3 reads CASSLGQGMNSPLHF. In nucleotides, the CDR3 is TGTGCCAGCAGCTTAGGGCAGGGGATGAATTCACCCCTCCACTTT.

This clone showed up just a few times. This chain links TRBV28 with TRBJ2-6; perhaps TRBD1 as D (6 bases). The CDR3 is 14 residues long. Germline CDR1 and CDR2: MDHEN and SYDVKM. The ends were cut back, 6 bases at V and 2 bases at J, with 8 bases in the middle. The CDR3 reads CASSPGAGANVLTF. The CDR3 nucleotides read TGTGCCAGCAGCCCAGGGGCTGGGGCCAACGTCCTGACTTTC. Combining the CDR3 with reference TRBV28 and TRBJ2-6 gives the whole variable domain DVKVTQSSRYLVKRTGEKVFLECVQDMDHENMFWYRQDPGLGLRLIYFSYDVKMKEKGDIPEGYSVSREKKERFSLILESASTNQTSMYLCASSPGAGANVLTFGAGSRLTVL.

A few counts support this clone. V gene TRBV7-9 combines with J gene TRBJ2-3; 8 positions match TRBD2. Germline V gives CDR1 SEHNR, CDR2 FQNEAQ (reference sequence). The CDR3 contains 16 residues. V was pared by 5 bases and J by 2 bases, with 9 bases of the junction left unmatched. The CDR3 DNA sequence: TGTGCCAGCAGCGATCCACTAGCGGTTCCCACAGATACGCAGTATTTT. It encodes CASSDPLAVPTDTQYF.